These 21 T cell receptor delta chains originate from one sample sequenced in a study of Vγ9Vδ2 T cells in congenital toxoplasmosis. cDNA was made by template-switch reverse transcription with TRGC- and TRDC-specific primers in one tube. The TRGC primer design covered both constant genes, TRGC1 and TRGC2. TCRdb re-identified clones in the reads via CATT. This sample has around 1,000 delta-chain clones; about 20% occur once, and the top ten carry less than 20%. Sequencing was performed on gamma-delta T cells from blood. The receptor source for this set is a child under 10 years old born to a mother with Toxoplasma gondii infection during pregnancy, either congenitally infected or uninfected (not recorded which).

This clone is categorized as medium-sized. The rearrangement joins TRDV2 to TRDJ1; TRDD3 matches at 7 bases. The ends lost 4 bases at V and 10 bases at J; junction bases unmatched: 14. Germline V gene data show CDR1 as GEAIGNYY and CDR2 as EKD. The length of the CDR3 is 14 residues. In nucleotides, the CDR3 is TGTGCCTGTGATCCTATTACTGGGGATAGGGGACTCATCTTT. The encoded protein is CACDPITGDRGLIF.

On this clone: It differs at one base from a far larger clone, so likely a read error. V is TRDV3 and J is TRDJ1; 8 nucleotides align to TRDD3. The germline gives CDR1 TVYSNPD, CDR2 GDNSRS (reference sequence). The CDR3 covers 18 residues. V lost 3 bases, J lost 5 bases, and 23 bases stayed unmatched. The CDR3 is CAFGPPTRFGGSRDKLIF. CDR3 sequence (DNA): TGTGCCTTCGGCCCTCCCACACGCTTTGGGGGATCTCGGGATAAACTCATCTTT.

As for this clone: With only one base between it and a far larger clone, this is likely a read error. The V call is TRDV2, the J call TRDJ1; 10 bases map to TRDD3. Since TCRdb gives no J gene, matching the DNA to germline was used here to assign it. V lost 4 bases, J lost 0 bases, and 19 bases stayed unmatched. The CDR3 sequence is 20 residues long. Looked up from germline, CDR1 is GEAIGNYY and CDR2 is EKD. The CDR3 spells CACESYWGMPGMPYTDKLIF. CDR3 coding DNA: TGTGCCTGTGAATCGTACTGGGGGATGCCGGGAATGCCGTACACCGATAAACTCATCTTT.

Only a few counts were recorded for this clone. J is TRDJ1 and V is TRDV2; 12 bases are shared with TRDD3. The V and J ends lost 1 base and 6 bases, in that order; junction bases with no gene match: 2. This CDR3 is built from 14 residues. Germline-derived CDR1 and CDR2 are GEAIGNYY and EKD. The CDR3 here is CACDTYWGIHKLIF. CDR3 DNA: TGTGCCTGTGACACGTACTGGGGGATACATAAACTCATCTTT.

This clone ranks as medium-sized. The genes are TRDV2 and TRDJ1, with D possibly being TRDD3 (6 bases). The ends were cut back, 6 bases at V and 0 bases at J, with 19 bases in the middle. This CDR3 is 16 amino acids long. CDR1 is GEAIGNYY, CDR2 EKD, per germline. The CDR3: CACSKLGSRNTDKLIF. The CDR3 DNA reads TGTGCCTGTTCAAAGCTGGGGAGTCGGAACACCGATAAACTCATCTTT.

Comment on this clone: One base separates it from a far larger clone, so it is likely a read error. The sample carries other DNA sequences with the same CDR3. This sequence joins TRDV1 and TRDJ1; D might be TRDD2 (6 bases). Germline CDR1 and CDR2: TSWWSYY and QGS. V was clipped by 9 bases and J by 0 bases, with 32 bases between them. The CDR3 has 20 amino acids. The CDR3 here is CALGSRFSYYGLSYTDKLIF. CDR3 nucleotide sequence: TGTGCTCTCGGGTCCCGCTTTTCCTATTACGGGCTATCGTACACCGATAAACTCATCTTT.

This chain uses TRDV2 with TRDJ1, with 8 bases that match TRDD3. Matching the DNA to germline supplied the J gene, which TCRdb does not give. CDR3 length: 17 amino acids. V dropped 0 bases and J dropped 0; count of bases not matched to a gene: 8. Germline loops: CDR1 GEAIGNYY, CDR2 EKD. This chain's CDR3 is CACDTAGGPSYTDKLIF. Written as DNA, the CDR3 is TGTGCCTGTGACACCGCTGGGGGACCCTCGTACACCGATAAACTCATCTTT.

This clone is termed large. V is TRDV1 and J is TRDJ1; D gene uncertain. Germline V CDR1 and CDR2: TSWWSYY, QGS. V was pared by 5 bases and J by 9 bases, with 25 bases between. The CDR3 is made up of 16 amino acids. The CDR3 here is CALGPHLPRRTGELIF. The CDR3 DNA reads TGTGCTCTTGGGCCCCACCTCCCCAGAAGGACGGGAGAACTCATCTTT.

On this clone itself: A much larger clone lies a single base off, so this may be a read error. The genes are TRDV2 and TRDJ3; the match to TRDD3 covers 11 bases. As TCRdb names no J gene, one was assigned here on the basis of a DNA match to germline. The V gene's germline CDR1 is GEAIGNYY and CDR2 EKD. The CDR3 loop spans 22 amino acids. The CDR3 sequence is CACDTVKGVGDTSSWDTRQMFF. The CDR3 DNA reads as TGTGCCTGTGACACCGTCAAGGGTGTGGGGGATACGAGCTCCTGGGACACACGACAGATGTTTTTC.

A remark on this clone: This may be a read error: a much more frequent sequence differs by one nucleotide. The genes are TRAV29/DV5 and TRDJ1; D may match TRDD2 or TRDD3 (6 bases each). The CDR3 is made up of 22 amino acids. V lost 3 bases, J lost 0 bases, and 36 bases lay in between. The V gene's germline CDR1 is NSMFDY and CDR2 ISSIKDK. In DNA form, the CDR3 reads TGTGCAGCAAAATTGAAATCCTACTCCAGGTACGGGGGGAAAATCTACACCGATAAACTCATCTTT. This codes for CAAKLKSYSRYGGKIYTDKLIF.

For this clone: Since a much larger clone is just one base distant, this may be a read error. The V and J genes are TRDV1 and TRDJ1, with 11 nucleotides matching TRDD3. Germline-derived CDR1 and CDR2 are TSWWSYY and QGS. V was clipped by 0 bases and J by 1 base; unmatched bases: 19. This CDR3 is built from 22 residues. CDR3 amino acids: CALGELRPSPKHWGIITDKLIF. DNA for the CDR3: TGTGCTCTTGGGGAACTAAGGCCTTCCCCAAAGCACTGGGGGATAATCACCGATAAACTCATCTTT.

This clone is classed as medium-sized (0.01 to 0.1%). The chain combines TRDV2 with TRDJ1; TRDD3 is a possible D gene (6 bases). Germline loops: CDR1 GEAIGNYY, CDR2 EKD. The CDR3 length is 20 residues. Trimming took 3 bases from V and 0 from J, leaving 28 bases between them. CDR3 DNA sequence: TGTGCCTGTGACTCCGTACAGGCCAATACTGGGAGACTCAACACCGATAAACTCATCTTT. Translated: CACDSVQANTGRLNTDKLIF.

This clone occurred a few times. A single base separates this from a much larger clone, so it may be a read error. Other DNA sequences in the sample encode the same CDR3. V is TRDV2 and J is TRDJ1; TRDD3 matches at 13 bases. From germline, CDR1 is GEAIGNYY and CDR2 EKD. The CDR3 is 15 amino acids. CDR3 bases: TGTGCATGTGACCTACTGGGGGATACGCCCGATAAACTCATCTTT. Protein: CACDLLGDTPDKLIF.

As to this clone: A far larger clone is just one base off, so this is likely a read error. The chain joins TRDV2 to TRDJ1; 12 bases map to TRDD3. The J gene, not given by TCRdb, was assigned here from a germline match of the nucleotide sequence. The V gene end was trimmed by 0 bases and the J gene end by 0 bases; junction bases not matched to a gene: 19. The CDR3 is made up of 22 amino acids. Germline loops: CDR1 GEAIGNYY, CDR2 EKD. CDR3 nucleotide sequence: TGTGCCTGTGACACCCTTCTGCTGGGGGATACGACCTCTAGTAAGTACACCGATAAACTCATCTTT. This translates into CACDTLLLGDTTSSKYTDKLIF.

Comment on this clone: This likely traces to a read error, being one base from a far larger clone. The V gene was identified as TRDV2, while no J gene was called; the table's D call of TRDD3 was not tested on the DNA. This CDR3 has 18 residues. The germline V gene encodes CDR1 GEAIGNYY and CDR2 EKD. Written as DNA, the CDR3 is TGTGCCTGTGACATGATTGGTCGGGGGATAAAAGGGACCGATAAACGCATCTTT. It specifies CACDMIGRGIKGTDKRIF.

With regard to this clone: A much more abundant neighbour one base away suggests this may be a read error. The J gene was not called, though the V gene is TRDV2; TRDD3 is the table's D call, not checked against the DNA. Germline V lookup: CDR1 GEAIGNYY, CDR2 EKD. This CDR3 is 15 amino acids long. As DNA, the CDR3 is TGTGCCTGTGACACCCTACTGGGGGATACCGATAAAATCATCTTT. This sequence encodes CACDTLLGDTDKIIF.

By proportion, this clone is large. The chain combines TRDV1 with TRDJ1; 10 positions match TRDD3. The length of the CDR3 is 18 residues. Per germline, CDR1 TSWWSYY and CDR2 QGS. V shed 0 bases, J shed 1 base, and the junction held 8 bases outside the gene matches. The CDR3 loop reads CALGELYLGDIFTDKLIF. Here the CDR3 DNA reads TGTGCTCTTGGGGAACTGTACCTGGGGGATATATTCACCGATAAACTCATCTTT.

About this clone: This likely stems from a read error, as it lies one base from a far larger clone. The chain carries TRDV1 and TRDJ1; 7 nucleotides line up with TRDD3. Germline values: CDR1 TSWWSYY, CDR2 QGS. The CDR3 has 16 residues. The CDR3 sequence is CARGAYGGDNTDKLIF. The CDR3 nucleotides read TGTGCTCGTGGGGCTTACGGAGGGGATAACACCGATAAACTCATCTTT.

Concerning this clone: It differs at one base from a far larger clone, so likely a read error. V gene TRDV1 combines with J gene TRDJ1; 7 positions match TRDD2. No J segment appears in TCRdb, so it was assigned here by matching the sequence to germline. Trimming at V came to 2 bases and at J to 1 base, leaving 28 bases not matched to a gene. Germline CDR1 is TSWWSYY and CDR2 is QGS. This CDR3 has 23 residues. In DNA form, the CDR3 reads TGTGCTCTTGGGGAAAACCCCCTTCCTTCTGGGCAATCCAGCAATGGCCCCACCGATAAACTCATCTTT. This sequence encodes CALGENPLPSGQSSNGPTDKLIF.

In this sample, this clone turned up a few times. A much larger clone differs from this one at a single base, so this may be a read error. This chain connects TRAV23/DV6 to TRDJ1; D assignment may be TRDD2 or TRDD3 (7 bases each). This CDR3 spans 22 amino acids. Trimming took 0 bases from V and 0 from J, leaving 33 bases between them. CDR1 and CDR2 (germline): NTAFDY, IRPDVSE (reference sequence). CDR3 protein: CAASESLLPIGWGGLYTDKLIF. The DNA of the CDR3 is TGTGCAGCAAGCGAAAGCCTTCTTCCTATAGGCTGGGGGGGGCTGTACACCGATAAACTCATCTTT.

This clone was picked up a small number of times. A read error likely explains this, since a far larger clone differs by one base. V is TRDV1 and J is TRDJ1; tentative D call: TRDD3 (8 bases). Germline CDR1 reads TSWWSYY; CDR2 reads QGS. The CDR3 length is 23 residues. V lost 1 base to trimming and J lost 0 bases, with 33 bases between them. CDR3 nucleotides: TGTGCTCTTGGGGAACATTCCTACAAAGTACTGGGGGGCTTCCCCTGCTACACCGATAAACTCATCTTT. Protein product: CALGEHSYKVLGGFPCYTDKLIF.